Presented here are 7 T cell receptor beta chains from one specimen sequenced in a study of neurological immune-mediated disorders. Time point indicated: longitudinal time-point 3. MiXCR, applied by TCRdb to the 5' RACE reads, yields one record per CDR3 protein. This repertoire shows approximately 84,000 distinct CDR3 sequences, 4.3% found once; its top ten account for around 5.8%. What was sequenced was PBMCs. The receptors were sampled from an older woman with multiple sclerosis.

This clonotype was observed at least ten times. The CDR3 reads CASRTQGFPSGANVLTF. The DNA for the CDR3 is TGTGCCAGCAGGACACAGGGTTTCCCCTCTGGGGCCAACGTCCTGACTTTC. V and J are TRBV12-3 or TRBV12-4 and TRBJ2-6; TRBD1 might be the D (6 bases). CDR3 length equals 17 residues. V lost 6 bases to trimming and J lost 0 bases, with 15 bases between them.

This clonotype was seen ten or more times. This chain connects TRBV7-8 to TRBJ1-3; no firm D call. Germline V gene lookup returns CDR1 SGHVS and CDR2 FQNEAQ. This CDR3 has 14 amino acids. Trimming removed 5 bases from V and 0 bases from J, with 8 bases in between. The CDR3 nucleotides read TGTGCCAGCAGCGCCCGGGGCTCTGGAAACACCATATATTTT. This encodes CASSARGSGNTIYF.

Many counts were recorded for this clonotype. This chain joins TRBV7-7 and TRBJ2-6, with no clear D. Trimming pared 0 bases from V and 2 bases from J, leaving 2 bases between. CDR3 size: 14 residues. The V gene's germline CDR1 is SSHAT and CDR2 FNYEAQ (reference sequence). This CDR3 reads CASSLAAGANVLTF. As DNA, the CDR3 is TGTGCCAGCAGCTTAGCAGCTGGGGCCAACGTCCTGACTTTC. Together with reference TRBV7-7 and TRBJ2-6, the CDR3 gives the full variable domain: GAGVSQSPRYKVTKRGQDVTLRCDPISSHATLYWYQQALGQGPEFLTYFNYEAQPDKSGLPSDRFSAERPEGSISTLTIQRTEQRDSAMYRCASSLAAGANVLTFGAGSRLTVL.

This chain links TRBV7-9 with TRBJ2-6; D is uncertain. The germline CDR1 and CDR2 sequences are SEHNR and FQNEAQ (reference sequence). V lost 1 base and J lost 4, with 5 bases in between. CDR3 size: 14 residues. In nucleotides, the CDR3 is TGTGCCAGCAGCTTAGAGGCGGGGGCCAACGTCCTGACTTTC. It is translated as CASSLEAGANVLTF.

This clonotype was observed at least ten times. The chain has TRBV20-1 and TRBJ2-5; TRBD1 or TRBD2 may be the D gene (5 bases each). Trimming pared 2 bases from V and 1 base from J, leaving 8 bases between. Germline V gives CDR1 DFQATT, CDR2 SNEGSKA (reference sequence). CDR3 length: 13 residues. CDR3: CSARKGTQETQYF. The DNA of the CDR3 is TGCAGTGCTAGAAAGGGGACCCAAGAGACCCAGTACTTC.

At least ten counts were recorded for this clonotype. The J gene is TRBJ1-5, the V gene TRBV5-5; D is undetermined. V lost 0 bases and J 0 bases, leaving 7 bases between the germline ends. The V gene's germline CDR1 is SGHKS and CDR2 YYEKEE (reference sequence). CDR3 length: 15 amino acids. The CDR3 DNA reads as TGTGCCAGCAGCTTGGTGGTTAATAGCAATCAGCCCCAGCATTTT. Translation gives CASSLVVNSNQPQHF.

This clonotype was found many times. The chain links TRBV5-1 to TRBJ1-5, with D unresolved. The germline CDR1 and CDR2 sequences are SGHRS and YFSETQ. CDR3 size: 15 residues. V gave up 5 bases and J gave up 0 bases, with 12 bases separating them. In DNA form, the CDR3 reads TGCGCCAGCAGACGCGACGGATCTAGCAATCAGCCCCAGCATTTT. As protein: CASRRDGSSNQPQHF.